This paragraph reports one T cell receptor beta chain. The sample comes from a study of shared clonotypes between healthy human individuals. Study background: Plates per donor: three CD4 naive, three CD4 memory, two CD8 naive, one CD8 memory.

The data were produced by immunoSEQ multiplex PCR, yet TCRdb's version contains in-frame clones alone and is incomplete. Among over a million clones listed, around 97% were seen once. CD4+ cells underwent separation, giving CD45RA+ naive and CD45RA-negative memory subsets. There are 13 residues in the CDR3. Germline V gene sequence: CDR1 SGHTA, CDR2 FQGTGA. The V gene lost 4 bases and the J gene lost 9 bases, with 13 bases spanning the gap. The source material was naive CD4+ T cells sorted from blood. Noted subset: CD45RA+ positively selected. This clonotype originated in a man aged 25-45 years in good health. V usage is TRBV7-3 and J usage is TRBJ2-1; D is unclear. The chain's CDR3 is CASSSGRVGEQFF. CDR3 DNA sequence: TGTGCCAGCAGCTCTGGAAGAGTGGGTGAGCAGTTCTTC. The full variable domain, its missing parts supplied by reference TRBV7-3 and TRBJ2-1, is GAGVSQTPSNKVTEKGKYVELRCDPISGHTALYWYRQSLGQGPEFLIYFQGTGAADDSGLPNDRFFAVRPEGSVSTLKIQRTERGDSAVYLCASSSGRVGEQFFGPGTRLTVL.